These T cell receptor beta chains were read from a single sample in a study of T cells in Graves' hyperthyroidism and ophthalmopathy. TCRdb reprocessed the multiplex PCR reads with MiXCR, giving one entry per CDR3 protein. The data hold hundreds of thousands of distinct CDR3 sequences, with roughly 14% observed a single time. Sequenced input: blood. All receptors come from a man aged 18 to 30 with Graves' ophthalmopathy. Each CDR3 is given with its conserved first and last residue. The D gene is left open where the match is weak. Some rows have no size entry. The others give once, few or many, or a class for an expanded clone.

V gene,D gene,J gene,clone size,CDR3 DNA,CDR3 protein
TRBV7-8,TRBD1,TRBJ1-2,many,TGTGCCAGCAGCTTAGGAGGGGCAGGGGGCGGATATGGCTATGGCTACACCTTC,CASSLGGAGGGYGYGYTF
TRBV12-3/TRBV12-4,-,TRBJ2-5,many,TGTGCCAGCAGTTTATGGCTAGCTGGAGGGGAGACCCAGTACTTC,CASSLWLAGGETQYF
TRBV29-1,-,TRBJ2-3,many,TGCAGCGTTGAATGGAGCACAGATACGCAGTATTTT,CSVEWSTDTQYF
TRBV7-2,TRBD2,TRBJ2-5,many,TGTGCCAGCAGCCTTAGACTAGCGGGAGTTGGGGAGACCCAGTACTTC,CASSLRLAGVGETQYF
TRBV3-1,TRBD2,TRBJ2-1,few,TGTGCCAGCAGCCAAGTTGCTAGCGGTCTCTCCTACAATGAGCAGTTCTTC,CASSQVASGLSYNEQFF
TRBV9,TRBD2,TRBJ2-7,many,TGTGCCAGCAGCGGAGCGGGAGAGACATTCAACGAGCAGTACTTC,CASSGAGETFNEQYF
TRBV3-1,-,TRBJ1-2,-,TGTGCCAGCAGAAGAAATTCGGGGGCGCAGGGCTACACCTTC,CASRRNSGAQGYTF
TRBV3-1,-,TRBJ2-1,many,TGTGCCAGCAGCCAAGATGCTCGGGGGAGCTCCTACAATGAGCAGTTCTTC,CASSQDARGSSYNEQFF
TRBV19,-,TRBJ2-1,-,TGTGCCAGTAGTAACGGAGGGCCCTATGAGCAGTTCTTC,CASSNGGPYEQFF
TRBV7-2,-,TRBJ2-1,many,TGTGCCAGCAGCTTAAAGTGGGGCGTGAGCTCCTACAATGAGCAGTTCTTC,CASSLKWGVSSYNEQFF
TRBV5-6,-,TRBJ1-1,-,TGTGCCAGCAGCATCCCACCGGGGACCGAAGCTTTCTTT,CASSIPPGTEAFF
TRBV11-3,-,TRBJ2-2,few,TGTGCCAGCAGCTTCCACAGGGCGGGGTGGGGTACCGGGGAGCTGTTTTTT,CASSFHRAGWGTGELFF
TRBV11-1,TRBD2,TRBJ2-7,many,TGTGCCAGCAGCCTACTAGCGGGAGACTCCTACGAGCAGTACTTC,CASSLLAGDSYEQYF
TRBV10-1,-,TRBJ2-7,many,TGCGCCAGCAGTAAGACAGGCCGAGGCCCCTACGAGCAGTACTTC,CASSKTGRGPYEQYF
TRBV11-2,TRBD2,TRBJ2-3,many,TGTGCCAGCAGCTCCCAGTGGACTAGCGGGGGGGCCGGTACGCAGTATTTT,CASSSQWTSGGAGTQYF
TRBV30,-,TRBJ2-1,many,TGTGCCTGGAGTGAGATAGTCAATGAGCAGTTCTTC,CAWSEIVNEQFF
TRBV29-1,TRBD1,TRBJ2-7,few,TGCAGCGTTGTACAGGGGAGATACGAGCAGTACTTC,CSVVQGRYEQYF
TRBV5-5,-,TRBJ1-1,many,TGTGCCAGCAGCTTTAGAGTTCCCTACACTGAAGCTTTCTTT,CASSFRVPYTEAFF
TRBV5-6,-,TRBJ1-4,-,TGTGCCGGCAGCTTGGGAGACGAAAAACTGTTTTTT,CAGSLGDEKLFF
TRBV10-3,-,TRBJ1-1,-,TGTGCCATCACCAGATCGACGGGGGGCCTAGGGATGACTGAAGCTTTCTTT,CAITRSTGGLGMTEAFF
TRBV20-1,-,TRBJ2-3,many,TGCAGTGCTAGAAAAAGGGATGGCACAGATACGCAGTATTTT,CSARKRDGTDTQYF
TRBV24-1,-,TRBJ2-3,many,TGTGCCACCAGTGATCCTACTAGTAGCACAGATACGCAGTATTTT,CATSDPTSSTDTQYF
TRBV3-1,-,TRBJ1-1,many,TGTGCCAGCAGCCAAGATCCGGACAGAGTCTTTACTGAAGCTTTCTTT,CASSQDPDRVFTEAFF
TRBV4-1,-,TRBJ2-5,-,TGCGCCAGCAGCCAAGAAATGTTTCTTGGTGGGAGAGGCGAGACCCAGTACTTC,CASSQEMFLGGRGETQYF
TRBV15,-,TRBJ1-3,many,TGTGCCACCAGCAGAATCTGGGGTTCGGGAAACACCATATATTTT,CATSRIWGSGNTIYF
TRBV11-2,-,TRBJ2-2,many,TGTGCCAGCAGCCAAGGGGCACTGAACACCGGGGAGCTGTTTTTT,CASSQGALNTGELFF
TRBV6-5,TRBD2,TRBJ2-3,many,TGTGCCAGCAGTTACCGGACTAGCGGCAGCACAGATACGCAGTATTTT,CASSYRTSGSTDTQYF
TRBV5-1,-,TRBJ2-1,-,TGCGCCAGCAGCTCTGTAGCGGTGAGAGAGCAGTTCTTC,CASSSVAVREQFF
TRBV2,TRBD1,TRBJ1-1,many,TGTGCCAGCAGTGTAACAGGGGAAGGAAACACTGAAGCTTTCTTT,CASSVTGEGNTEAFF
TRBV6-2/TRBV6-3,-,TRBJ2-1,few,TGTGCCAGCAGCCTTGACGGGCCGACCTACAATGAGCAGTTCTTC,CASSLDGPTYNEQFF
TRBV20-1,-,TRBJ2-5,many,TGCAGTGCTAGCGGGAGCGACCAGGGCCAGTACTTC,CSASGSDQGQYF
TRBV20-1,-,TRBJ2-7,many,TGCAGTGCTTCGGACAGACGGAGCTCCTACGAGCAGTACTTC,CSASDRRSSYEQYF
TRBV30,TRBD1,TRBJ1-4,-,TGTGCCTGGAGGCCAGGGGGGACTAATGAAAAACTGTTTTTT,CAWRPGGTNEKLFF
TRBV10-2,TRBD1,TRBJ2-7,many,TGCGCCAGCAGTATACCGACAGGGGCCGTTGGGGAGCAGTACTTC,CASSIPTGAVGEQYF
TRBV9,TRBD2,TRBJ2-1,many,TGTGCCAGCAGCGTACCTACTAGCGCAAATGAGCAGTTCTTC,CASSVPTSANEQFF
TRBV6-1,TRBD1,TRBJ2-7,few,TGTGCCAGCAGATCCGGGACAGCTAGCCCCTACGAGCAGTACTTC,CASRSGTASPYEQYF
TRBV9,TRBD1,TRBJ1-6,few,TGTGCCAGCAGCAGAGCCGCAGGGGGAAGGAATTCACCCCTCCACTTT,CASSRAAGGRNSPLHF
TRBV7-9,-,TRBJ1-3,few,TGTGCCCCTACACACGGGATGGGTATGGGCTCTGGAAACACCATATATTTT,CAPTHGMGMGSGNTIYF
TRBV18,-,TRBJ1-2,many,TGTGCCAGCTCACCGACAGAAAAGGAGGGCTACACCTTC,CASSPTEKEGYTF
TRBV6-1,TRBD2,TRBJ2-1,many,TGTGCCAGCAGTTTAGCGGGGGAGACAAATGAGCAGTTCTTC,CASSLAGETNEQFF
TRBV12-3/TRBV12-4,TRBD1,TRBJ1-1,many,TGTGCCAGCAGTTTAGCGCCGGGACAGGGGGCCCCTGAAGCTTTCTTT,CASSLAPGQGAPEAFF
TRBV7-2,-,TRBJ2-7,many,TGTGCCAGCAGCTGGAGGGAGGAGTTCTACGAGCAGTACTTC,CASSWREEFYEQYF
TRBV15,-,TRBJ1-5,-,TGTGCCACCAACGGAGGAGAGAGCAATCAGCCCCAGCATTTT,CATNGGESNQPQHF
TRBV10-2,-,TRBJ2-3,many,TGCGCCAGCAGTGAAGGGGCAGGGAGTCCCTTCACAGATACGCAGTATTTT,CASSEGAGSPFTDTQYF
TRBV11-2,TRBD2,TRBJ2-1,many,TGTGCCAGCAGCGCGATAGCGGGAGGTTACTACAATGAGCAGTTCTTC,CASSAIAGGYYNEQFF
TRBV7-9,-,TRBJ1-4,-,TGTGCCAGCAGCTTAGAGGGGCTGCCGAAACTGTTTTTT,CASSLEGLPKLFF
TRBV30,TRBD1,TRBJ2-1,many,TGTGCCTGGAGGTTACAGGGGAACAATGAGCAGTTCTTC,CAWRLQGNNEQFF
TRBV20-1,TRBD2,TRBJ2-2,few,TGCAGTGCAGAGACTAGCGGGATACGGACCGGGGAGCTGTTTTTT,CSAETSGIRTGELFF
TRBV12-5,-,TRBJ1-1,few,TGTGCTATTCACAGGGTAAACACTGAAGCTTTCTTT,CAIHRVNTEAFF
TRBV6-1,-,TRBJ2-1,few,TGTGCCAGCAGTGAAAGGTCCCTAGCGTCCTACAATGAGCAGTTCTTC,CASSERSLASYNEQFF
TRBV11-1,TRBD2,TRBJ2-7,many,TGTGCCAGCAGCTTGGCACTAGCGGGAGAGTCAGACGAGCAGTACTTC,CASSLALAGESDEQYF
TRBV5-1,-,TRBJ2-2,many,TGCGCCAGCAGCTTTACAGGAGCGAACACCGGGGAGCTGTTTTTT,CASSFTGANTGELFF
TRBV2,-,TRBJ1-4,-,TGTGCCATCAGGGTTGAAAAACTGTTTTTT,CAIRVEKLFF
TRBV24-1,TRBD2,TRBJ2-7,many,TGTGCCACCAGTGATGTAGGGACTAGCGGGGATTACGAGCAGTACTTC,CATSDVGTSGDYEQYF
TRBV6-1,-,TRBJ2-1,many,TGTGCCAGCCGACAGCCCAATAGAGACAATGAGCAGTTCTTC,CASRQPNRDNEQFF
TRBV29-1,TRBD1,TRBJ2-7,many,TGCAGCGTTGAATATCGGGACAGGGCCTCCTACGAGCAGTACTTC,CSVEYRDRASYEQYF
TRBV5-5,TRBD1,TRBJ1-2,few,TGTGCCAGCAGTTTACACCTCAATACAGGGGCTCGTGAGAGTGGCTACACCTTC,CASSLHLNTGARESGYTF
TRBV6-1,-,TRBJ2-7,many,TGTGCCAGCAGTGAATTTCAGGCGACGGGATTCAGCGAGCAGTACTTC,CASSEFQATGFSEQYF
TRBV27,TRBD2,TRBJ2-1,-,TGTGCCAGCAGTTTATGGGGGGGGGGGTACAATGAGCAGTTCTTC,CASSLWGGGYNEQFF